Below are 5 T cell receptor beta chains sequenced from a single sample in a study of T cells in Graves' hyperthyroidism and ophthalmopathy. The investigators amplified TCR beta CDR3 regions from RNA transcripts. HTBI primers drove first-round RT-PCR of the TCR CDR3. TCRdb reprocessed the multiplex PCR reads with MiXCR, giving one entry per CDR3 protein. The table has 600,000 to 850,000 distinct CDR3 sequences, 15% to 20% seen once. The sequencing input was blood. These receptors all stem from a woman in her fifties or sixties with Graves' hyperthyroidism that later progressed to Graves' ophthalmopathy.

The chain recombines TRBV29-1 with TRBJ2-5; D gene uncertain. CDR1 is SQVTM, CDR2 ANQGSEA, per germline. This CDR3 comprises 16 residues. Trimming left V 4 bases short and J 5 bases short, with 23 bases between. In DNA form, the CDR3 reads TGCAGCGTTGTCTGGGGATCCCCCGGCCATGGGGAGACCCAGTACTTC. Amino acids: CSVVWGSPGHGETQYF.

This clonotype was detected only a few times. The chain is built from TRBV7-6 and TRBJ2-1, with TRBD2 matching over 8 bases. Trimming at V came to 5 bases and at J to 1 base, leaving 13 bases not matched to a gene. There are 18 residues in the CDR3. The germline gives CDR1 SGHVS, CDR2 FNYEAQ. The CDR3 DNA sequence: TGTGCCAGCAGCATCGGAGACTTTAGCGGGAATTCCTACAATGAGCAGTTCTTC. Its translation is CASSIGDFSGNSYNEQFF.

Only a few counts were recorded for this clonotype. V and J are TRBV9 and TRBJ1-6; 8 bases line up with TRBD1. Germline V gene lookup returns CDR1 SGDLS and CDR2 YYNGEE. This CDR3 has 16 residues. V shed 4 bases and J 0 bases; nucleotides not matched to a gene: 3. In DNA form, the CDR3 reads TGTGCCAGCAGCCTGGGGACAGGCTCCTATAATTCACCCCTCCACTTT. This sequence encodes CASSLGTGSYNSPLHF. Filled out from reference TRBV9 and TRBJ1-6, the complete variable domain reads DSGVTQTPKHLITATGQRVTLRCSPRSGDLSVYWYQQSLDQGLQFLIQYYNGEERAKGNILERFSAQQFPDLHSELNLSSLELGDSALYFCASSLGTGSYNSPLHFGNGTRLTVT.

This clonotype was counted a few times. CDR3 amino acids: CASSLRSLTDTQYF. CDR3 nucleotide sequence: TGCGCCAGCAGCTTGCGCAGCCTCACAGATACGCAGTATTTT. The rearrangement joins TRBV5-1 to TRBJ2-3; unclear D gene. Trimming left V 1 base short and J 2 bases short, with 8 bases between. The CDR3 has 14 amino acids. Germline CDR1 and CDR2: SGHRS and YFSETQ.

The rearrangement links TRBV5-4 to TRBJ2-7; D not resolved. There are 12 residues in the CDR3. CDR1 SGHNT and CDR2 YYREEE come from the germline V gene (reference sequence). V gave up 2 bases and J gave up 2 bases, with 5 bases separating them. The CDR3 sequence: CASSFEAYEQYF. Here the CDR3 DNA reads TGTGCCAGCAGCTTTGAGGCCTACGAGCAGTACTTC.